A selection of T cell receptor beta chains follows, all from one sample in a study of T-cell reconstitution after alpha-beta-depleted transplantation in children. MiXCR, applied by TCRdb to the PCR reads, yields one record per CDR3 protein. This table has 640,000 or so distinct CDR3 sequences, 16% appearing once. The sample in question was PBMCs from the stem cell graft donor, obtained from the stem cell graft. These receptors originate from a human donor who donated a stem cell graft to a child with acute myeloid leukemia. The CDR3 runs from the conserved cysteine through the conserved F or W. A D gene is named only where the DNA matches it firmly. Clone sizes are given selectively: once, few, many, or a class where the clone is expanded.

TRBV20-1,few,TRBJ2-1,TRBD2,CSAPSRDYLLNEQFF,TGCAGTGCACCTTCCCGGGACTACCTGCTCAATGAGCAGTTCTTC
TRBV15,many,TRBJ1-5,TRBD1,CATSRGSGTEHQPQHF,TGTGCCACCAGCAGAGGAAGCGGGACAGAGCATCAGCCCCAGCATTTT
TRBV6-6,.,TRBJ2-7,.,CASTQGTGRTYEQYF,TGTGCCAGCACACAGGGGACTGGCCGGACCTACGAGCAGTACTTC
TRBV20-1,.,TRBJ2-1,.,CSAPPGGAAYNEQFF,TGCAGTGCCCCGCCAGGGGGGGCTGCCTACAATGAGCAGTTCTTC
TRBV7-3,few,TRBJ1-6,.,CASSAGGTNSPLHF,TGTGCCAGCAGCGCCGGGGGCACGAATTCACCCCTCCACTTT
TRBV7-8,.,TRBJ1-3,TRBD1,CASSKGTVSGNTIYF,TGTGCCAGCAGTAAGGGGACAGTCTCTGGAAACACCATATATTTT
TRBV13,many,TRBJ2-7,TRBD2,CASSHRLAGRYEQYF,TGTGCCAGCAGCCACCGACTAGCGGGGCGGTACGAGCAGTACTTC
TRBV20-1,many,TRBJ2-5,TRBD1,CSASNRGRRPGETQYF,TGCAGTGCTAGCAACAGGGGGCGCCGTCCGGGAGAGACCCAGTACTTC
TRBV5-1,many,TRBJ2-7,.,CASSLRRDYEQYF,TGCGCCAGCAGCTTGCGCAGAGACTACGAGCAGTACTTC
TRBV20-1,many,TRBJ2-5,.,CSASWELETQYF,TGCAGTGCTAGCTGGGAACTAGAGACCCAGTACTTC
TRBV5-1,few,TRBJ2-5,TRBD1,CASSGPRDRVEETQYF,TGCGCCAGCAGCGGGCCCCGGGACAGGGTGGAAGAGACCCAGTACTTC
TRBV5-4,.,TRBJ1-2,.,CASSGPRGEYGYTF,TGTGCCAGCAGCGGCCCCAGGGGAGAGTATGGCTACACCTTC
TRBV20-1,.,TRBJ1-5,.,CSAPPVGVSNQPQHF,TGCAGTGCCCCCCCCGTGGGGGTAAGCAATCAGCCCCAGCATTTT
TRBV7-2,.,TRBJ2-7,.,CASSEGGGDEQYF,TGTGCCAGCAGCGAAGGGGGGGGAGACGAGCAGTACTTC
TRBV3-1,.,TRBJ2-1,.,CASQPTVGFENEQFF,TGTGCCAGCCAGCCAACCGTAGGGTTTGAGAATGAGCAGTTCTTC
TRBV12-3/TRBV12-4,.,TRBJ1-2,TRBD1,CASNKQGAGYTF,TGTGCCAGCAATAAACAGGGGGCTGGCTACACCTTC
TRBV5-1,few,TRBJ2-1,TRBD2,CASSLRLAGVYNEQFF,TGCGCCAGCAGCTTGAGGCTAGCGGGGGTCTACAATGAGCAGTTCTTC
TRBV20-1,many,TRBJ1-5,TRBD1,CSVGRDRDQPQHF,TGCAGTGTTGGCCGGGACAGGGATCAGCCCCAGCATTTT
TRBV20-1,once,TRBJ2-4,.,CSAPGPRAKNIQYF,TGCAGTGCTCCTGGTCCAAGAGCCAAAAACATTCAGTACTTC
TRBV7-2,many,TRBJ1-6,TRBD1,CASSLAGTGDSPLHF,TGTGCCAGCAGCTTGGCCGGGACAGGGGATTCACCCCTCCACTTT
TRBV5-6,few,TRBJ2-7,TRBD2,CASRQAGGSSYEQYF,TGTGCCAGCAGACAAGCGGGGGGATCTTCCTACGAGCAGTACTTC
TRBV29-1,many,TRBJ2-3,TRBD2,CSVEDGTSGYTQYF,TGCAGCGTTGAAGACGGGACTAGCGGTTATACGCAGTATTTT
TRBV20-1,many,TRBJ1-4,.,CSARERGAREKLFF,TGCAGTGCTAGAGAGCGGGGGGCGCGTGAAAAACTGTTTTTT
TRBV15,few,TRBJ1-6,.,CATSHGGVEYNSPLHF,TGTGCCACCAGTCACGGAGGAGTTGAGTATAATTCACCCCTCCACTTT
TRBV29-1,many,TRBJ1-2,TRBD1,CSVEDLSTGDGYTF,TGCAGCGTTGAAGATCTTTCGACAGGGGATGGCTACACCTTC
TRBV5-1,few,TRBJ2-1,.,CASISEHNEQFF,TGCGCCAGCATCTCGGAGCACAATGAGCAGTTCTTC
TRBV12-3/TRBV12-4,many,TRBJ1-2,.,CASSPDKSANYGYTF,TGTGCCAGCAGTCCGGACAAATCGGCTAACTATGGCTACACCTTC
TRBV20-1,many,TRBJ1-5,.,CSATDYSNQPQHF,TGCAGTGCAACCGATTATAGCAATCAGCCCCAGCATTTT
TRBV5-1,many,TRBJ2-1,TRBD2,CASSLSSGEQFF,TGCGCCAGCAGCCTTTCTAGCGGTGAGCAGTTCTTC
TRBV7-9,few,TRBJ2-3,.,CASSPSHTDTQYF,TGTGCCAGCAGCCCCTCCCACACAGATACGCAGTATTTT
TRBV20-1,many,TRBJ2-6,.,CSARDVKVYGANVLTF,TGCAGTGCTAGAGATGTTAAGGTTTATGGGGCCAACGTCCTGACTTTC
TRBV10-3,.,TRBJ1-5,.,CATEGGAGQPQHF,TGTGCCACAGAGGGGGGGGCCGGTCAGCCCCAGCATTTT
TRBV20-1,many,TRBJ1-6,.,CSARDGSLSYNSPLHF,TGCAGTGCTAGAGATGGCAGCCTCTCCTATAATTCACCCCTCCACTTT
TRBV7-9,.,TRBJ1-4,.,CASSPLYRATNEKLFF,TGTGCCAGCAGCCCACTCTACAGGGCAACTAATGAAAAACTGTTTTTT
TRBV12-3/TRBV12-4,few,TRBJ1-5,.,CATSSGDQPQHF,TGTGCAACGTCTAGTGGGGATCAGCCCCAGCATTTT
TRBV20-1,.,TRBJ2-2,.,CSARGWRNTGELFF,TGCAGTGCTAGAGGGTGGAGAAACACCGGGGAGCTGTTTTTT
TRBV20-1,many,TRBJ1-4,TRBD1,CSAREDRVRQLGKLFF,TGCAGTGCTAGGGAAGACAGGGTGCGACAGTTGGGGAAACTGTTTTTT
TRBV5-8,.,TRBJ2-7,TRBD2,CASSLKEGLGPSYEQYF,TGTGCCAGCAGCTTGAAGGAAGGACTAGGTCCTTCCTACGAGCAGTACTTC
TRBV20-1,.,TRBJ1-2,.,CSARRDGQIQYF,TGCAGTGCTAGACGGGATGGGCAGATCCAATACTTC
TRBV20-1,.,TRBJ2-7,.,CSARDDRRGRNYEQYF,TGCAGTGCTAGAGATGATCGGAGGGGACGCAATTACGAGCAGTACTTC
TRBV5-5,.,TRBJ2-1,TRBD1,CASSAPTGTAYNEQFF,TGTGCCAGCAGTGCCCCTACCGGGACAGCTTACAATGAGCAGTTCTTC
TRBV7-9,.,TRBJ1-2,.,CASSLAPVDPTGYTF,TGTGCCAGCAGCTTAGCTCCCGTGGATCCAACTGGCTACACCTTC
TRBV20-1,.,TRBJ2-3,.,CSARDQGGWADTQYF,TGCAGTGCTAGAGATCAGGGGGGATGGGCAGATACGCAGTATTTT
TRBV12-3/TRBV12-4,.,TRBJ1-5,.,CASSSLVGSNQPQHF,TGTGCCAGCAGTTCCCTAGTGGGTAGCAATCAGCCCCAGCATTTT
TRBV21-1,.,TRBJ1-2,.,CASIPVYGYTF,TGTGCCAGCATCCCCGTCTATGGCTACACCTTC
TRBV24-1,.,TRBJ2-6,TRBD1,CATSDSQPFTGDTLSGANVLTF,TGTGCCACCAGTGATTCACAACCTTTTACAGGGGATACACTCTCTGGGGCCAACGTCCTGACTTTC
TRBV9,.,TRBJ2-3,TRBD2,CASSVVSGGSTDTQYF,TGTGCCAGCAGCGTAGTTAGCGGGGGTAGCACAGATACGCAGTATTTT
TRBV13,few,TRBJ2-1,.,CATGPYNEQFF,TGTGCCACGGGACCATACAATGAGCAGTTCTTC
TRBV12-3/TRBV12-4,many,TRBJ2-7,TRBD1,CASSLYGQGHHEQYF,TGTGCCAGCAGTTTATATGGACAGGGGCACCACGAGCAGTACTTC
TRBV20-1,many,TRBJ2-5,TRBD2,CSASGLAGGQETQYF,TGCAGTGCTTCGGGACTAGCGGGGGGCCAAGAGACCCAGTACTTC
TRBV6-5,many,TRBJ1-2,.,CASSYSGPGGSYGYTF,TGTGCCAGCAGTTACTCGGGGCCAGGAGGATCCTATGGCTACACCTTC
TRBV4-2,once,TRBJ2-5,.,CASSPAVLETQYF,TGTGCCAGCAGCCCGGCGGTCTTGGAGACCCAGTACTTC
TRBV5-5,few,TRBJ1-2,TRBD1,CASIQQRQGAYGYTF,TGTGCCAGCATCCAACAGAGACAGGGGGCCTATGGCTACACCTTC
TRBV5-5,many,TRBJ2-1,.,CASSLVRGNRGYNEQFF,TGTGCCAGCAGCTTGGTACGAGGGAATAGAGGGTACAATGAGCAGTTCTTC
TRBV12-3/TRBV12-4,.,TRBJ2-2,.,CASSLRQQTTGELFF,TGTGCCAGCAGTTTACGGCAGCAGACAACCGGGGAGCTGTTTTTT
TRBV12-3/TRBV12-4,many,TRBJ1-5,.,CASSLQGHQPQHF,TGTGCCAGCAGTCTACAGGGTCATCAGCCCCAGCATTTT
TRBV24-1,.,TRBJ2-5,.,CATSDDRGQRETQYF,TGTGCCACCAGTGACGACAGAGGCCAGAGAGAGACCCAGTACTTC